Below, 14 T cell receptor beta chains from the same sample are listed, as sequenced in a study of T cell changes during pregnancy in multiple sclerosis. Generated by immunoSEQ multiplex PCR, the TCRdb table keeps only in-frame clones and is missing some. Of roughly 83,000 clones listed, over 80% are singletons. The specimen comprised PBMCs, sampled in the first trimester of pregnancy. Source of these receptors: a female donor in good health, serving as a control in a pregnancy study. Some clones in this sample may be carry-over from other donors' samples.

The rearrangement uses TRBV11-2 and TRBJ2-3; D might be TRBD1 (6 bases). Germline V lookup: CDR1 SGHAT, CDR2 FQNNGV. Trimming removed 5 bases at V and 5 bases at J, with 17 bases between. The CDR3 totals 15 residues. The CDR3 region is CASSPGHPEGDTQYF. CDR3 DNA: TGTGCCAGCAGCCCGGGACACCCCGAAGGAGATACGCAGTATTTT.

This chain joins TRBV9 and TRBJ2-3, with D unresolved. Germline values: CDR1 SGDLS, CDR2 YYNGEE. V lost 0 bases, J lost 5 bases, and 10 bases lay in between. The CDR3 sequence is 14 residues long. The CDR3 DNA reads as TGTGCCAGCAGCGTAGGGGCTCAGGTAGATACGCAGTATTTT. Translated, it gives CASSVGAQVDTQYF.

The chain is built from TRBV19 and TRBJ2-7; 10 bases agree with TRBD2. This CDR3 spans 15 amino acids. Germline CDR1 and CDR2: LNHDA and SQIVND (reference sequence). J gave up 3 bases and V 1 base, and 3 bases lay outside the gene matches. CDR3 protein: CASSIVSSGSYEQYF. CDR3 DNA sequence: TGTGCCAGTAGTATAGTGTCTAGCGGGAGCTACGAGCAGTACTTC.

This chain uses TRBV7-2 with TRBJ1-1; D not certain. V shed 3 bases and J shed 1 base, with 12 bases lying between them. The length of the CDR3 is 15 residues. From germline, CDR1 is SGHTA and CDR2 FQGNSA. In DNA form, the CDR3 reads TGTGCCAGCAGCTTGGGGTGGGGAGGGAACACTGAAGCTTTCTTT. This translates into CASSLGWGGNTEAFF.

The CDR3 DNA reads as TGTGCCAGCATCCTACAGGGTGAGGTTGGCTACACCTTC. This encodes CASILQGEVGYTF. The chain recombines TRBV28 with TRBJ1-2, with D possibly matching TRBD1 (6 bases). This CDR3 spans 13 amino acids. The V end lost 7 bases, the J end lost 7 bases, and 16 bases lay between the germline ends. Germline V gene data show CDR1 as MDHEN and CDR2 as SYDVKM.

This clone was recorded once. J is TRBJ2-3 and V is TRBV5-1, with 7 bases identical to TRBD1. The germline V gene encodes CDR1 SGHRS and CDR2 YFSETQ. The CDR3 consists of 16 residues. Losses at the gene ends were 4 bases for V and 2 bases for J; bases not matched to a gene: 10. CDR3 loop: CASSHSWTGITDTQYF. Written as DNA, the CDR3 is TGCGCCAGCAGCCACAGTTGGACAGGAATCACAGATACGCAGTATTTT.

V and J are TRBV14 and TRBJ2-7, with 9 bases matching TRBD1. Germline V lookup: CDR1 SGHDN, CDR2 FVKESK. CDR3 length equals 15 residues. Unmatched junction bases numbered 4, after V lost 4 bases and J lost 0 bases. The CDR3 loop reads CASSPLGQGSYEQYF. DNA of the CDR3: TGTGCCAGCAGCCCCTTGGGACAGGGCTCCTACGAGCAGTACTTC.

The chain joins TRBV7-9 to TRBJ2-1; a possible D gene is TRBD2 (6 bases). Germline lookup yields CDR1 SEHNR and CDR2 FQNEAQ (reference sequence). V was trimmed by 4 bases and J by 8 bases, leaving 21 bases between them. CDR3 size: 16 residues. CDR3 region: CASSSLPGVPTDEQFF. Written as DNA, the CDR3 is TGTGCCAGCAGCTCCCTTCCGGGAGTACCCACGGATGAGCAGTTCTTC.

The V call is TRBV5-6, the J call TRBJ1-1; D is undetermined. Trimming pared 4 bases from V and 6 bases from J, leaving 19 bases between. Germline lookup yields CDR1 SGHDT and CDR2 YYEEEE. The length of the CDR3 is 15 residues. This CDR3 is CASSARPGSVAEAFF. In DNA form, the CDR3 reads TGTGCCAGCAGCGCACGGCCCGGGTCTGTCGCTGAAGCTTTCTTT.

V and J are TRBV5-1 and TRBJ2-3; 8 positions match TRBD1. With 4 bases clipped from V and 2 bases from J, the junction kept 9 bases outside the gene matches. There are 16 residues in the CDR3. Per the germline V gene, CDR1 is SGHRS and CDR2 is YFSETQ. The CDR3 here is CASSPGDRSTTDTQYF. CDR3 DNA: TGCGCCAGCAGCCCCGGGGACAGGAGTACCACAGATACGCAGTATTTT.

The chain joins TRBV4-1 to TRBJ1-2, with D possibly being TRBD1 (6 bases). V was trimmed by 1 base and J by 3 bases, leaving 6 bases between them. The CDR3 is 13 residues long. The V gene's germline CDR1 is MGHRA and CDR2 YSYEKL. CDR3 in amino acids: CASSQAGDYGYTF. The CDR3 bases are TGCGCCAGCAGCCAAGCAGGGGACTATGGCTACACCTTC.

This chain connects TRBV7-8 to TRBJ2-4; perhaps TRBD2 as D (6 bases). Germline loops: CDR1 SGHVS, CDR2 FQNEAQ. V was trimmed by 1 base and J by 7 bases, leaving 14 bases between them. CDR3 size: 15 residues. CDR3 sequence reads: CASSLVWGEGNIQYF. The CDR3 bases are TGTGCCAGCAGCTTAGTGTGGGGGGAAGGTAACATTCAGTACTTC.

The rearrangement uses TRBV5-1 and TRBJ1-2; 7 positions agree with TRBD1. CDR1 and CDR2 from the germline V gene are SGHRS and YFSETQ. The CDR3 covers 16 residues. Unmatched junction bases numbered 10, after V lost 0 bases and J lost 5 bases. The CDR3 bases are TGCGCCAGCAGCTTGGACGGAGGGGGCGGTATGTATGGCTACACCTTC. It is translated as CASSLDGGGGMYGYTF.

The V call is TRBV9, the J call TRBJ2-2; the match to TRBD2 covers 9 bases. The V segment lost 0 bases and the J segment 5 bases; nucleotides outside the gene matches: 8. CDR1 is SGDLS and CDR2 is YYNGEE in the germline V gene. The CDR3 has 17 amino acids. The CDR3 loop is CASSVVGSGRGTGELFF. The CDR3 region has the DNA TGTGCCAGCAGCGTAGTCGGTAGCGGGAGAGGTACCGGGGAGCTGTTTTTT. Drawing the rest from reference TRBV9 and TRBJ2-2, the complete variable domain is DSGVTQTPKHLITATGQRVTLRCSPRSGDLSVYWYQQSLDQGLQFLIQYYNGEERAKGNILERFSAQQFPDLHSELNLSSLELGDSALYFCASSVVGSGRGTGELFFGEGSRLTVL.